This entry features one T cell receptor (beta chain) sequence. This entry is derived from a study of radiotherapy plus CTLA-4 blockade in lung cancer. Germline V gives CDR1 MNHNS, CDR2 SASEGT. The CDR3 consists of 13 residues. The germline V and J ends were trimmed by 6 bases and 4 bases, with 13 bases remaining between them. TCRdb keeps only in-frame clones here, not all; method: immunoSEQ multiplex PCR. The repertoire includes some 66,000 clones, over 80% of them detected once, and roughly 4% sits in the top ten. The chain combines TRBV6-1 with TRBJ2-7; D is possibly TRBD2 (6 bases). Material: peripheral blood, obtained from a patient treated with radiotherapy plus ipilimumab. This receptor was taken from a human donor with non-small cell lung cancer who had a partial response to radiotherapy plus ipilimumab. The chain's CDR3 is CASRETGGYEQYF. In DNA form, the CDR3 reads TGTGCCAGCAGGGAAACCGGGGGTTACGAGCAGTACTTC.